This TCR beta chain emerged from a study of blood T cells in healthy people across ages. About the research overall: Template switching recovered approximately one barcoded beta molecule for every two T cells. Broader study findings: Among T cells, TCR beta diversity per million cells dropped roughly linearly as age rose.

The second PCR ran roughly 7 to 12 cycles with a sample-barcoded 5' primer and J-beta primers. Every molecule of cDNA carried a tag from a template-switch adaptor with 12 random nucleotides. TCRdb analysed the 5' RACE reads with MiXCR anew, one entry per CDR3 protein. The data show fewer than 950,000 distinct CDR3 sequences, roughly 50% seen once. There are a few counts of this clonotype. Antigen specificity is unknown. The CDR3 is 21 amino acids. The sequencing sample was made of blood. The source is an elderly man in good health. This chain joins TRBV12-3 or TRBV12-4 and TRBJ2-1; 14 nucleotides match TRBD2. The assigned J gene may be wrong: the sequence end matches TRBJ2-7 better. The CDR3 reads CASSHRPGLAGVRSSYNEQYF. The CDR3 coding sequence is TGTGCCAGCAGTCACCGGCCGGGACTAGCGGGAGTCCGTAGCTCCTACAATGAGCAGTACTTC.